This record concerns one T cell receptor beta chain sequence. Its antigen is as yet unknown. The junction departs from the called germline gene at one end, perhaps through a read error. The source of the sample is a study of persistence of HIV-infected CD4 T cells. Study results and limitations: Degenerate expanded CDR3beta sequences were enriched among CMV- and Gag-responding cells. CMV- and Gag-responding cells had lower TCRbeta richness than CD3/CD28-responding cells.

Overlapping HIV-1 Gag 15-mer peptides at approximately 1 ug per peptide per mL were used. CD40L-negative CD69-negative CD45RO-high memory CD4+ T cells were sorted as populations depleted of antigen-responding cells. Donors had undetectable plasma HIV-1 RNA, under 50 copies/mL, for 4+ years. Inclusion required CMV-positive serology and CD4+ counts above 400 cells/uL. Germline CDR1 SGHTA, CDR2 FQGNSA. This CDR3 region has 15 residues. The libraries were made with immunoSEQ version 4 in survey mode. Assay: immunoSEQ multiplex PCR; the TCRdb copy retains only in-frame clones and omits some. The table records about 36,000 clones, roughly 84% of them present only once.

This sequence was found in an adult with HIV. The donor label of this sample is uncertain. This chain links TRBV7-2 with TRBJ2-7; 11 bases are a match to TRBD2. Sample: cultured CD4+ T cells from PBMCs, taken from a patient who received antiretroviral therapy. The CDR3: CASRLVGLAGYEQYF. The CDR3 DNA reads TGTGCCAGCAGATTAGTCGGACTAGCGGGTTACGAGCAGTACTTC. The variable domain in full, with the rest retrieved from reference TRBV7-2 and TRBJ2-7, is GAGVSQSPSNKVTEKGKDVELRCDPISGHTALYWYRQSLGQGLEFLIYFQGNSAPDKSGLPSDRFSAERTGGSVSTLTIQRTQQEDSAVYLCASRLVGLAGYEQYFGPGTRLTVT.